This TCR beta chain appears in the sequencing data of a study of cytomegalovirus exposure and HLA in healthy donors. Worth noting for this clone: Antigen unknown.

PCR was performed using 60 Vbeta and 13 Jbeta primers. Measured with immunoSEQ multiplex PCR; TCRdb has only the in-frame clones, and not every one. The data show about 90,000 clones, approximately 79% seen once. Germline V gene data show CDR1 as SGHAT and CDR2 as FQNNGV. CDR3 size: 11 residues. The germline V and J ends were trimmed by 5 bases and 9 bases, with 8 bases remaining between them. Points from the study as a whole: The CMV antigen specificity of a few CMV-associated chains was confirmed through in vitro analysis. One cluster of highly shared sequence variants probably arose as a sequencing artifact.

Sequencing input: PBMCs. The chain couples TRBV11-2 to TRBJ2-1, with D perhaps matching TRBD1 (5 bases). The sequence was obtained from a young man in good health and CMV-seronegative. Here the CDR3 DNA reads TGTGCCAGCAGCGCTAGGGGTGAGCAGTTCTTC. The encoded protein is CASSARGEQFF.